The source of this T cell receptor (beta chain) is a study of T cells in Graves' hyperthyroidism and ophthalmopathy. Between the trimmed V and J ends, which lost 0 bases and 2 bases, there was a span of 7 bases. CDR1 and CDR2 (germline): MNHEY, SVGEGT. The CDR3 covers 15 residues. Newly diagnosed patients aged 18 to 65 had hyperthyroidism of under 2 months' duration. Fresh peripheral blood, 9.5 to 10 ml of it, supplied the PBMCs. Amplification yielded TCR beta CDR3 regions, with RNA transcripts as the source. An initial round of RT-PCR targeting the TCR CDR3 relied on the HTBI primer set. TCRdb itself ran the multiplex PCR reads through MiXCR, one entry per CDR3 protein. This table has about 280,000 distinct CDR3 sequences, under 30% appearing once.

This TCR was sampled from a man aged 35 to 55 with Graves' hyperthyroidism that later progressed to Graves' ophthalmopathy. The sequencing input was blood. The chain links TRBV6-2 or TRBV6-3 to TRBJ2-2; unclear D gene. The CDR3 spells CASSYSTVNTGELFF. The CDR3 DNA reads TGTGCCAGCAGTTACTCGACTGTAAACACCGGGGAGCTGTTTTTT.